These 13 T cell receptor beta chains share one sample of origin, sequenced in a study of graft-versus-host responses after intestinal transplantation. The data were produced by immunoSEQ multiplex PCR, yet TCRdb's version contains in-frame clones alone and is incomplete. The table records 24,000 or so clones, roughly four fifths of them present only once. Their antigens remain unidentified. Sample: unstimulated CD8+ T cells sorted from spleen or lymph node cells, taken before transplant. The source of these receptors is a human donor who was the organ donor for an intestinal transplant.

About this clone: The identical CDR3 is also encoded by other nucleotide sequences in the sample. V is TRBV6-1 and J is TRBJ2-7, with D perhaps matching TRBD2 (7 bases). V was shortened by 0 bases and J by 3 bases, with 27 bases between the two germline ends. CDR1 and CDR2 (germline): MNHNS, SASEGT. The CDR3 length is 20 residues. The CDR3 loop is CASSEAFGRGGALGLYEQYF. CDR3 in DNA: TGTGCCAGCAGTGAAGCGTTTGGAAGGGGGGGGGCCCTAGGCCTCTACGAGCAGTACTTC.

This clone was seen a single time. The chain recombines TRBV23-1 with TRBJ2-3; 11 bases align to TRBD1. TRBV23-1 is designated an ORF whose function remains uncertain. The CDR3 loop spans 16 amino acids. V lost 2 bases, J lost 4 bases, and 5 bases stayed unmatched. The CDR3 sequence: CASSQIPGQGADTQYF. For the CDR3, the DNA is TGCGCCAGCAGTCAAATCCCGGGACAGGGGGCAGATACGCAGTATTTT.

The genes are TRBV9 and TRBJ1-1; 7 positions agree with TRBD1. Per germline, CDR1 SGDLS and CDR2 YYNGEE. Unmatched junction bases numbered 6, after V lost 3 bases and J lost 4 bases. This CDR3 has 14 amino acids. The CDR3 DNA reads TGTGCCAGCAGCGGGGGCGACAGGGTCACTGAAGCTTTCTTT. Its translation: CASSGGDRVTEAFF.

This clone was seen a few times. The rearrangement uses TRBV4-1 and TRBJ1-2; possible D gene TRBD1, 5 bases. CDR3 length equals 14 residues. V was clipped by 5 bases and J by 8 bases, with 18 bases between them. CDR1 is MGHRA and CDR2 is YSYEKL in the germline V gene. CDR3: CASSNIGGVGGYTF. The CDR3, as DNA: TGCGCCAGCAGCAATATCGGAGGGGTAGGGGGCTACACCTTC.

This chain uses TRBV5-1 with TRBJ2-1; 11 nucleotides line up with TRBD2. Germline assignment: CDR1 SGHRS and CDR2 YFSETQ. There are 16 residues in the CDR3. V trimming: 1 base; J trimming: 2 bases; junction bases outside the gene matches: 2. The CDR3 region is CASSLRSGGAYNEQFF. The CDR3 DNA is TGCGCCAGCAGCTTGCGTAGCGGGGGGGCCTACAATGAGCAGTTCTTC.

This chain joins TRBV19 and TRBJ2-5, with D maybe TRBD2 (6 bases). In germline, CDR1 is LNHDA, CDR2 SQIVND (reference sequence). Trimming left V 6 bases short and J 2 bases short, with 19 bases between. The CDR3 runs to 16 residues. The CDR3 region is CASSPGSYSGQETQYF. In DNA form, the CDR3 reads TGTGCCAGTAGCCCTGGGTCCTATAGCGGACAAGAGACCCAGTACTTC.

There are a few counts of this clone. The J gene is TRBJ2-7, the V gene TRBV7-9; D is uncertain. Germline CDR1 reads SEHNR; CDR2 reads FQNEAQ (reference sequence). Trimming pared 5 bases from V and 1 base from J, leaving 9 bases between. The CDR3 totals 13 residues. This CDR3 reads CASSPPVSYEQYF. The CDR3 DNA reads TGTGCCAGCAGCCCCCCAGTGTCCTACGAGCAGTACTTC.

This rearrangement joins TRBV5-1 to TRBJ1-3; no clear D gene. V dropped 5 bases and J dropped 0 bases, with 12 bases sitting between them. Germline loops: CDR1 SGHRS, CDR2 YFSETQ. This CDR3 region has 15 residues. CDR3 sequence reads: CASSLHGSSGNTIYF. CDR3 nucleotide sequence: TGCGCCAGCAGTCTCCACGGAAGCTCTGGAAACACCATATATTTT.

The V gene is TRBV27, the J gene TRBJ1-1; 7 bases are a match to TRBD1. The V segment lost 5 bases and the J segment 4 bases; nucleotides outside the gene matches: 16. Germline assignment: CDR1 MNHEY and CDR2 SMNVEV (reference sequence). The CDR3 consists of 17 residues. CDR3 bases: TGTGCCAGCAGTCGCCTCCGGGACAGCCCACCCGGCACTGAAGCTTTCTTT. It encodes CASSRLRDSPPGTEAFF.

The chain uses TRBV5-1 and TRBJ2-1; 11 bases match TRBD2. The V and J ends lost 4 bases and 4 bases, in that order; junction bases with no gene match: 4. The germline gives CDR1 SGHRS, CDR2 YFSETQ. The CDR3 has 15 amino acids. This CDR3 reads CASSTGTSGYNEQFF. Written as DNA, the CDR3 is TGCGCCAGCAGCACCGGGACTAGCGGTTACAATGAGCAGTTCTTC.

This rearrangement joins TRBV4-1 to TRBJ2-2; D is unresolved. The V end was cut by 0 bases, the J end by 0 bases, with 14 bases between. The CDR3 sequence is 18 residues long. CDR1 is MGHRA, CDR2 YSYEKL, per germline. The CDR3 DNA sequence: TGCGCCAGCAGCCAAGATTTATCGAAGCGTTCGAACACCGGGGAGCTGTTTTTT. This translates into CASSQDLSKRSNTGELFF.

J is TRBJ2-1 and V is TRBV9, with 9 positions matching TRBD2. Germline V gene data show CDR1 as SGDLS and CDR2 as YYNGEE. Trimming cost V 0 bases and J 0 bases; bases outside gene matches: 4. CDR3 length equals 17 residues. Here the CDR3 reads CASSVGGSGSSYNEQFF. CDR3 DNA sequence: TGTGCCAGCAGCGTAGGCGGTAGCGGGAGCTCCTACAATGAGCAGTTCTTC.

J is TRBJ2-7 and V is TRBV27; 10 bases match TRBD2. V lost 4 bases and J lost 2; bases outside the gene matches: 2. The CDR3 sequence is 14 residues long. CDR1 is MNHEY and CDR2 is SMNVEV in the germline V gene (reference sequence). Here the CDR3 reads CASSWTSGTYEQYF. The CDR3 coding sequence is TGTGCCAGCAGTTGGACTAGCGGCACCTACGAGCAGTACTTC.